This TCR beta chain was sequenced in a study of blood T cell repertoires in COVID-19. As for the study in general: COVID-19 samples from acute and convalescent phases originated in the United States, Italy and Spain. PBMCs, B-cell-depleted T cells, or T cells were the source of the cDNA or gDNA that made up the material.

As concerns this clone: Other DNA sequences in the same sample also yield this CDR3.

Seattle's enrolled individuals joined amid active infection and were then monitored longitudinally. Authors' data handling: Amplification from reference gene primers served as the basis for estimated nucleated cell counts. Some clones are missing from TCRdb's copy, which holds only in-frame ones; the method was immunoSEQ multiplex PCR. Clone size and the V and J calls come from that table; the DNA yielded D and trimming. The sample has some 500,000 clones, approximately 91% seen once. This TCR was sampled from a woman in her fifties or sixties with COVID-19, enrolled during active disease. The sequencing input was peripheral blood.

This CDR3 is CAWSKGGDTQYF. DNA for the CDR3: TGTGCCTGGAGCAAAGGCGGGGATACGCAGTATTTT. V is TRBV30 and J is TRBJ2-3, with a weak D call TRBD2 (5 bases). In germline, CDR1 is GTSNPN, CDR2 SVGIG (reference sequence). V was trimmed by 3 bases and J by 6 bases, leaving 10 bases between them. This CDR3 has 12 residues.